This TCR beta chain came from a study of regulatory T cells in long-lasting Graves disease. This clonotype turned up a few times. It may be a read error: a sequence one base away is much more abundant. Building the TCR beta libraries relied on iRepertoire HTBI primers, and CDR3 regions underwent Arm-PCR. Source study methods: Throughout the samples, researchers identified some 57 TRBV and more than twelve TRBJ segments. One entry per CDR3 protein results from TCRdb running MiXCR on the multiplex PCR reads. The V and J calls here are based on TCRdb, not the publication. The table includes about 470,000 distinct CDR3 sequences, around a fifth detected once. Described time point: persistent/refractory GD, antithyroid drugs over 5 years with positive TRAb. Extracted PBMC RNA gave rise to the TCR library. CDR1 is MDHEN, CDR2 SYDVKM, per germline. There are 14 residues in the CDR3.

The chain couples TRBV28 to TRBJ1-1; the match to TRBD1 covers 8 bases. The TCR comes from a female donor with Graves disease. Specimen: peripheral blood mononuclear cells (PBMCs), collected when the disease was refractory, from a patient treated with antithyroid drugs. The CDR3 spells CTSSSGQGPTEAFF. CDR3 DNA sequence: TGTACCAGCAGTTCAGGACAGGGACCCACTGAAGCTTTCTTT.